The 2 T cell receptor beta chains reported below all come from one sample, sequenced in a study of CD8+CD57+ T cells in acquired aplastic anemia. Genomic DNA templated the TCR beta VDJ and CDR3 profiling. One entry per CDR3 protein, called by TCRdb with MiXCR from the reads. The top ten hold under 60% of the sample, which has under 200,000 distinct CDR3 sequences, 64% seen once. The sequencing sample was made of sorted CD4+, CD8+, or CD8+CD57+ T cells (not recorded which) from PBMCs. The receptors come from a human donor with severe aplastic anemia or a healthy control (not recorded which).

This clonotype came up a few times. This rearrangement joins TRBV2 to TRBJ1-1; D is possibly TRBD1 (6 bases). V was trimmed by 4 bases and J by 11 bases, leaving 14 bases between them. This CDR3 spans 12 amino acids. In germline, CDR1 is SNHLY, CDR2 FYNNEI. CDR3 in amino acids: CASSATGLDAFF. CDR3 nucleotide sequence: TGTGCCAGCAGTGCTACAGGGTTGGATGCTTTCTTT.

Of note for this clonotype: It is likely a read error, because the conserved phenylalanine at the end of the CDR3 is missing. The genes are TRBV7-9 and TRBJ1-1; D gene unclear. Between the trimmed V and J ends, which lost 11 bases and 5 bases, there was a span of 12 bases. The CDR3 sequence is 11 residues long. Germline V gives CDR1 SEHNR, CDR2 FQNEAQ (reference sequence). Here the CDR3 reads CAGKVGTEAFL. For the CDR3, the DNA is TGTGCCGGCAAGGTTGGGACTGAAGCTTTCCTT.